This T cell receptor (beta chain) was identified in a study of response to subunit inactivated influenza vaccine. TCRdb independently ran MiXCR on the RT-PCR reads; one entry per CDR3 protein. The sample has 650,000 to 800,000 distinct CDR3 sequences; roughly 18% are singletons. The study, taken as a whole, reports: The study's authors posited that every seasonal influenza vaccination enlists few new T cells.

Note on this clonotype: What it binds is unknown.

V shed 6 bases and J shed 5 bases, with 10 bases lying between them. This CDR3 has 12 residues. Germline lookup yields CDR1 SQVTM and CDR2 ANQGSEA. Sequencing used PBMCs from blood, obtained 4 to 6 days after vaccination. This TCR came from a man in his fifties who received an inactivated influenza vaccine. This chain links TRBV29-1 with TRBJ2-2; D is uncertain. Here the CDR3 reads CSVGDVTGELFF. The CDR3, as DNA: TGCAGCGTCGGAGACGTAACCGGGGAGCTGTTTTTT.